This T cell receptor (beta chain) was documented in a study of blood T cells in healthy people across ages. Findings and caveats of the study: Among long-lived donors, naive CD4+ cells were more numerous and diversity higher than in aged donors.

V shed 4 bases and J shed 6 bases, with 12 bases lying between them. Germline CDR1 is SGHDT and CDR2 is YYEEEE. CDR3 length: 13 residues. The total RNA that was extracted per sample amounted to at least 5 micrograms. Worth noting for this clonotype: Its antigen is currently unknown.

A second PCR of roughly 7 to 11 cycles used a sample-barcoded 5' primer and a J-beta primer mix. A 12-random-nucleotide template-switch adaptor tagged each cDNA molecule. TCRdb re-derived calls from the 5' RACE reads in MiXCR, one entry per CDR3 protein. The sample has about 1 million distinct CDR3 sequences; 45% are singletons. The specimen was blood. This TCR was recovered from an older woman in good health. The V and J genes are TRBV5-6 and TRBJ2-3; D is possibly TRBD1 (6 bases). The CDR3 here is CASSITGLDTQYF. The CDR3 DNA follows: TGTGCCAGCAGCATAACAGGGTTGGATACGCAGTATTTT.